The rows below give T cell receptor beta chains drawn from one sample of a study of blood T cell repertoires in COVID-19. Produced via immunoSEQ multiplex PCR; TCRdb's table is partial and in-frame only. The sample consists of 150,000 to 200,000 clones, approximately 83% of them appearing once. Input material: peripheral blood. The receptors were sampled from a human donor with active or convalescent COVID-19. The donor label of this sample is uncertain. Both conserved end residues are part of each CDR3. Fields, in order: V gene, D gene, J gene, clone size, CDR3 DNA, CDR3 protein. A D gene is named only where the DNA matches it firmly. Size values are once, few and many counts, or a class for expanded clones, and some rows have none.

>TRBV7-3|-|TRBJ1-1|-
TGTGCCAGCAGCATTTCCGTGAACACTGAAGCTTTCTTT
CASSISVNTEAFF
>TRBV30|-|TRBJ1-1|few
TGTGCCTTACTACGTGGGAACACTGAAGCTTTCTTT
CALLRGNTEAFF
>TRBV14|-|TRBJ2-4|-
TGTGCCAGCAGCCCCCGGGGGACCAAAAACATTCAGTACTTC
CASSPRGTKNIQYF
>TRBV4-1|-|TRBJ2-7|-
TGCGCCAGCAGCCAAGATCCAAGCACCTACGAGCAGTACTTC
CASSQDPSTYEQYF
>TRBV7-9|TRBD2|TRBJ2-4|-
TGTGCCAGCAGCCTTAGCGGGGGGGCATCTGCCAAAAACATTCAGTACTTC
CASSLSGGASAKNIQYF
>TRBV5-4|TRBD2|TRBJ2-5|-
TGTGCCAGCAGCTTGGGAGTAGCGGGAGGGGAGACCCAGTACTTC
CASSLGVAGGETQYF
>TRBV7-2|TRBD2|TRBJ2-3|-
TGTGCCAGCAGCTTATATATACTAGCGGTAGGCACAGATACGCAGTATTTT
CASSLYILAVGTDTQYF
>TRBV30|TRBD1|TRBJ1-1|-
TGTGCCTGGAGGCCCTGGGGACAGGGGCCAAATGAAGCTTTCTTT
CAWRPWGQGPNEAFF
>TRBV5-4|-|TRBJ1-1|-
TGTGCCAGCAGCTCTAGGGGGGGGAACACTGAAGCTTTCTTT
CASSSRGGNTEAFF
>TRBV6-5|TRBD1|TRBJ1-2|-
TGTGCCAGCAGGCGGACAGGGCCGAACTATGGCTACACCTTC
CASRRTGPNYGYTF
>TRBV9|-|TRBJ1-1|-
TGTGCCAGCAGCGCGCCAGGGGTATCAATGAACACTGAAGCTTTCTTT
CASSAPGVSMNTEAFF
>TRBV11-3|-|TRBJ2-6|-
TGTGCCAGCACGTTTAGCAGAACTCAGTTCCTCACTGGGGCCAACGTCCTGACTTTC
CASTFSRTQFLTGANVLTF
>TRBV4-1|TRBD2|TRBJ2-1|-
TGCGCCAGCAGCCAAGAAATTAGGACTAGCGGGAGTGAGCAGTTCTTC
CASSQEIRTSGSEQFF
>TRBV28|-|TRBJ1-5|-
TGTGCCAGCAGCCCGACCCTCGGGTCTCAGCCCCAGCATTTT
CASSPTLGSQPQHF
>TRBV5-4|TRBD1|TRBJ2-3|-
TGTGCCAGCAGCGAACCGGGACAGGGGAATACGCAGTATTTT
CASSEPGQGNTQYF